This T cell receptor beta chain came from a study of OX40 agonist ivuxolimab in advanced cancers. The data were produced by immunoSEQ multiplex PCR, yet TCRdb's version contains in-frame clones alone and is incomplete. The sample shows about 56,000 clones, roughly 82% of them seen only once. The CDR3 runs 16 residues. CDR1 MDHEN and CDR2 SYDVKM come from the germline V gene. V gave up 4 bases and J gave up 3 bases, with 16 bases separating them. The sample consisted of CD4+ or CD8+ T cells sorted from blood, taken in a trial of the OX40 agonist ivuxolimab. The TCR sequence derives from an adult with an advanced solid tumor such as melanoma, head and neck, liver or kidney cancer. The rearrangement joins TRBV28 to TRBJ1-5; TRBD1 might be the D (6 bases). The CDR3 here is CASSSPARGNNQPQHF. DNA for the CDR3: TGTGCCAGCAGTTCCCCCGCGAGGGGGAACAATCAGCCCCAGCATTTT.